Following are 27 T cell receptor beta chains from one sample sequenced in a study of T cell changes during pregnancy in multiple sclerosis. The assay was immunoSEQ multiplex PCR, and TCRdb's table has in-frame clones only and misses some. The table includes around 61,000 clones, roughly 89% detected once. The sample here was peripheral blood, taken in the third trimester of pregnancy. The receptors here all came from a female donor in good health, enrolled as a control in a pregnancy study.

This clone has only one observation. The rearrangement joins TRBV12-5 to TRBJ1-2, with a possible D match to TRBD1 (6 bases). The V end lost 6 bases, the J end lost 7 bases, and 12 bases lay between the germline ends. The CDR3 is 12 residues long. Germline assignment: CDR1 LGHNT and CDR2 FRNRAP. CDR3 protein: CASGAGVSGYTF. The CDR3 coding sequence is TGTGCTAGTGGGGCAGGGGTTAGTGGCTACACCTTC.

The chain joins TRBV4-3 to TRBJ2-7; 10 bases are a match to TRBD1. From germline, CDR1 is LGHNA and CDR2 YSLEER. The V gene end was trimmed by 0 bases and the J gene end by 5 bases; junction bases not matched to a gene: 4. The CDR3 runs to 15 residues. CDR3 in amino acids: CASSQDKTGGDEQYF. In nucleotides, the CDR3 is TGCGCCAGCAGCCAAGATAAGACAGGGGGCGACGAGCAGTACTTC.

The chain links TRBV7-8 to TRBJ1-1; 8 bases line up with TRBD1. The CDR3 is 17 amino acids. CDR1 is SGHVS and CDR2 is FQNEAQ in the germline V gene. J gave up 1 base and V 6 bases, and 13 bases lay outside the gene matches. The CDR3 nucleotides are TGTGCCAGCAGTCCCGGACAGGGTAGTGGGGCGAACACTGAAGCTTTCTTT. Protein sequence: CASSPGQGSGANTEAFF. The full variable domain, its missing parts supplied by reference TRBV7-8 and TRBJ1-1, is GAGVSQSPRYKVAKRGQDVALRCDPISGHVSLFWYQQALGQGPEFLTYFQNEAQLDKSGLPSDRFFAERPEGSVSTLKIQRTQQEDSAVYLCASSPGQGSGANTEAFFGQGTRLTVV.

The chain has TRBV4-3 and TRBJ2-1; TRBD2 agrees at 7 bases. J gave up 8 bases and V 0 bases, and 4 bases lay outside the gene matches. CDR3 size: 14 residues. Germline V gives CDR1 LGHNA, CDR2 YSLEER. The CDR3 is CASSQERLADEQFF. Written as DNA, the CDR3 is TGCGCCAGCAGCCAAGAAAGGCTAGCGGATGAGCAGTTCTTC.

The chain joins TRBV27 to TRBJ2-3; a possible D gene is TRBD2 (5 bases). The CDR3 loop spans 13 amino acids. Germline-derived CDR1 and CDR2 are MNHEY and SMNVEV (reference sequence). Trimming removed 7 bases from V and 6 bases from J, with 14 bases in between. The CDR3 spells CASMALGVDTQYF. The CDR3 DNA is TGTGCCAGCATGGCACTAGGCGTCGATACGCAGTATTTT.

This sequence joins TRBV7-9 and TRBJ2-7; D possibly corresponds to TRBD1 (5 bases). Germline-derived CDR1 and CDR2 are SEHNR and FQNEAQ (reference sequence). The V end was cut by 1 base, the J end by 7 bases, with 11 bases between. This CDR3 has 13 residues. The CDR3 region has the DNA TGTGCCAGCAGCTTAGGGCAGGGTAGGGAGCAGTACTTC. This sequence encodes CASSLGQGREQYF.

The chain carries TRBV4-2 and TRBJ1-1; D unresolved. The germline V gene has CDR1 LGHNA and CDR2 YNFKEQ. The CDR3 is made up of 15 amino acids. Trimming took off 4 bases at V and 2 bases at J, with 14 bases between the two ends. CDR3 protein: CASSLEKGSNTEAFF. The CDR3 bases are TGTGCCAGCAGCCTCGAAAAAGGGAGTAACACTGAAGCTTTCTTT.

The chain is built from TRBV10-1 and TRBJ1-4; 10 bases fit TRBD1. Germline assignment: CDR1 WNHNN and CDR2 SYGVQD (reference sequence). The CDR3 length is 15 residues. The trim removed 11 bases at V and 7 bases at J, leaving 13 bases unmatched. The CDR3, as DNA: TGCGCCGCCGAATTTAACCGGGACAGGGGTGAAAAACTGTTTTTT. Its protein is CAAEFNRDRGEKLFF.

This clone was seen a single time. This chain joins TRBV18 and TRBJ1-1, with D unresolved. Germline CDR1 reads KGHSH; CDR2 reads LQKENI. This CDR3 has 11 residues. The germline V and J ends were trimmed by 3 bases and 5 bases, with 4 bases remaining between them. CDR3: CASSPGTEAFF. The CDR3 nucleotides read TGTGCCAGCTCACCCGGGACTGAAGCTTTCTTT.

V and J are TRBV6-5 and TRBJ1-5; D uncertain. CDR1 and CDR2 (germline): MNHEY, SVGAGI. Between the trimmed V and J ends, which lost 6 bases and 6 bases, there was a span of 12 bases. CDR3 size: 13 residues. The CDR3, as DNA: TGTGCCAGCAGCCCCGGGTGGGTTCAGCCCCAGCATTTT. Protein product: CASSPGWVQPQHF.

The V call is TRBV5-1, the J call TRBJ1-2; 9 bases line up with TRBD1. The V gene end was trimmed by 0 bases and the J gene end by 6 bases; junction bases not matched to a gene: 3. The germline V gene encodes CDR1 SGHRS and CDR2 YFSETQ. This CDR3 is 14 amino acids long. CDR3 nucleotide sequence: TGCGCCAGCAGCTTGGCCGGGACAGGGAATGGCTACACCTTC. It codes for CASSLAGTGNGYTF.

This chain joins TRBV7-9 and TRBJ1-2; tentatively, D is TRBD1 (6 bases). This CDR3 has 18 residues. Germline V gene sequence: CDR1 SEHNR, CDR2 FQNEAQ (reference sequence). The ends were cut back, 3 bases at V and 8 bases at J, with 28 bases in the middle. The CDR3 reads CASSFDSGQGKLSSGYTF. CDR3 in DNA: TGTGCCAGCAGCTTCGATTCAGGGCAGGGGAAGCTTTCGAGCGGCTACACCTTC. Based on the CDR3 plus reference TRBV7-9 and TRBJ1-2, the full variable domain is DTGVSQNPRHKITKRGQNVTFRCDPISEHNRLYWYRQTLGQGPEFLTYFQNEAQLEKSRLLSDRFSAERPKGSFSTLEIQRTEQGDSAMYLCASSFDSGQGKLSSGYTFGSGTRLTVV.

The rearrangement links TRBV10-3 to TRBJ2-3; 7 nucleotides align to TRBD1. CDR3 length equals 15 residues. CDR1 ENHRY and CDR2 SYGVKD come from the germline V gene. With 3 bases clipped from V and 4 bases from J, the junction kept 7 bases outside the gene matches. CDR3 DNA: TGTGCCATCAGTGACCCCGACAGGGCAGCAGATACGCAGTATTTT. Encoded protein: CAISDPDRAADTQYF.

The chain joins TRBV28 to TRBJ1-5; D not certain. Germline CDR1 and CDR2: MDHEN and SYDVKM. The CDR3 has 14 amino acids. V lost 5 bases to trimming and J lost 0 bases, with 8 bases between them. CDR3 protein: CASSERNSNQPQHF. In DNA, the CDR3 is TGTGCCAGCAGTGAGAGAAATAGCAATCAGCCCCAGCATTTT.

This clone occurred once. The chain recombines TRBV14 with TRBJ2-1; TRBD1 aligns across 8 bases. This CDR3 has 15 amino acids. Germline-derived CDR1 and CDR2 are SGHDN and FVKESK. Trimming cost V 2 bases and J 4 bases; bases outside gene matches: 4. CDR3 residues: CASSQFGTGYNEQFF. DNA of the CDR3: TGTGCCAGCAGCCAATTCGGGACAGGATACAATGAGCAGTTCTTC. The full variable domain, rest sourced from reference TRBV14 and TRBJ2-1, is EAGVTQFPSHSVIEKGQTVTLRCDPISGHDNLYWYRRVMGKEIKFLLHFVKESKQDESGMPNNRFLAERTGGTYSTLKVQPAELEDSGVYFCASSQFGTGYNEQFFGPGTRLTVL.

The V and J genes are TRBV14 and TRBJ2-7, with TRBD1 as a possible D gene (6 bases). V gave up 6 bases and J gave up 6 bases, with 18 bases separating them. The germline V gene has CDR1 SGHDN and CDR2 FVKESK. There are 14 residues in the CDR3. The CDR3 DNA is TGTGCCAGCAGAGGAAACAGGGAATTTGGCGAGCAGTACTTC. Amino acids: CASRGNREFGEQYF.

The rearrangement uses TRBV4-3 and TRBJ1-2; D might be TRBD1 (5 bases). V gave up 0 bases and J gave up 4 bases, with 15 bases separating them. There are 16 residues in the CDR3. The germline gives CDR1 LGHNA, CDR2 YSLEER. The CDR3 loop reads CASSQEPGRRPYGYTF. The DNA for the CDR3 is TGCGCCAGCAGCCAAGAGCCAGGGCGGCGACCCTATGGCTACACCTTC.

The chain combines TRBV10-3 with TRBJ1-3; D is perhaps TRBD1 (6 bases). V was clipped by 3 bases and J by 1 base, with 13 bases between them. The CDR3 totals 16 residues. The germline CDR1 and CDR2 sequences are ENHRY and SYGVKD. The CDR3 DNA sequence: TGTGCCATCAGTGATAGGGGGAGTCTATCTGGAAACACCATATATTTT. Its translation: CAISDRGSLSGNTIYF.

The chain is built from TRBV20-1 and TRBJ2-3; no firm D call. The CDR3 contains 11 residues. V dropped 2 bases and J dropped 6 bases, with 6 bases sitting between them. The germline V gene has CDR1 DFQATT and CDR2 SNEGSKA (reference sequence). This CDR3 is CSARPSDTQYF. The CDR3 coding sequence is TGCAGTGCTAGACCCTCGGATACGCAGTATTTT.

V gene TRBV7-2 combines with J gene TRBJ1-4; D call uncertain. V was pared by 1 base and J by 2 bases, with 8 bases between. The CDR3 loop spans 15 amino acids. CDR1 and CDR2 (germline): SGHTA, FQGNSA. CDR3 DNA: TGTGCCAGCAGCTTAGGCGGGATCACTAATGAAAAACTGTTTTTT. Protein product: CASSLGGITNEKLFF.

The chain joins TRBV7-8 to TRBJ2-2; D perhaps matches TRBD1 (6 bases). Between the trimmed V and J ends, which lost 5 bases and 5 bases, there was a span of 12 bases. Per the germline V gene, CDR1 is SGHVS and CDR2 is FQNEAQ. This CDR3 has 14 amino acids. The CDR3 region has the DNA TGTGCCAGCAGCCCCATTACAGGGACCGGGGAGCTGTTTTTT. Protein: CASSPITGTGELFF.

The V call is TRBV4-3, the J call TRBJ1-4; D unclear. From germline, CDR1 is LGHNA and CDR2 YSLEER. Trimming removed 2 bases from V and 12 bases from J, with 25 bases in between. The CDR3 spans 17 residues. The CDR3 sequence: CASSQPRFRTNGDQLFF. The CDR3 DNA is TGCGCCAGCAGCCAACCTAGGTTTAGGACCAACGGGGATCAACTGTTTTTT.

The chain is built from TRBV7-9 and TRBJ2-7, with no clear D. CDR1 is SEHNR and CDR2 is FQNEAQ in the germline V gene (reference sequence). The length of the CDR3 is 14 residues. The V end lost 1 base, the J end lost 7 bases, and 14 bases lay between the germline ends. For the CDR3, the DNA is TGTGCCAGCAGCTTAGGTCAACGGGTGCGGGAGCAGTACTTC. This encodes CASSLGQRVREQYF.

This chain connects TRBV6-5 to TRBJ1-6, with 9 bases matching TRBD1. CDR3 length: 15 amino acids. With V trimmed by 6 bases and J by 6 bases, 6 bases remained unmatched. In germline, CDR1 is MNHEY, CDR2 SVGAGI. CDR3 in DNA: TGTGCCAGCAGAAGGACAGGGGTCGGTAATTCACCCCTCCACTTT. This sequence encodes CASRRTGVGNSPLHF.

This sequence joins TRBV15 and TRBJ1-6; no clear D gene. The V gene's germline CDR1 is LNHNV and CDR2 YYDKDF (reference sequence). Trimming left V 3 bases short and J 8 bases short, with 5 bases between. This CDR3 has 12 residues. In DNA form, the CDR3 reads TGTGCCACCAGCAGCTTCGATTCACCCCTCCACTTT. Its translation is CATSSFDSPLHF. Full variable domain (outside the CDR3, taken from reference TRBV15 and TRBJ1-6): DAMVIQNPRYQVTQFGKPVTLSCSQTLNHNVMYWYQQKSSQAPKLLFHYYDKDFNNEADTPDNFQSRRPNTSFCFLDIRSPGLGDTAMYLCATSSFDSPLHFGNGTRLTVT.

The chain is built from TRBV6-5 and TRBJ1-4; TRBD1 agrees at 7 bases. CDR1 and CDR2 (germline): MNHEY, SVGAGI. J lost 1 base, V lost 10 bases, and 3 bases had no gene match. This CDR3 region has 13 residues. The DNA of the CDR3 is TGTGCCAACACAGGGGAAACTAATGAAAAACTGTTTTTT. Its translation is CANTGETNEKLFF.

The chain carries TRBV2 and TRBJ1-1, with D uncertain. The CDR3 extends over 13 amino acids. Trimming pared 2 bases from V and 9 bases from J, leaving 13 bases between. Germline lookup yields CDR1 SNHLY and CDR2 FYNNEI. The CDR3 DNA sequence: TGTGCCAGCAGTGAATATCGGGGAACTAAAGCTTTCTTT. Translated, it gives CASSEYRGTKAFF. Full variable domain (remainder filled in from reference TRBV2 and TRBJ1-1): EPEVTQTPSHQVTQMGQEVILRCVPISNHLYFYWYRQILGQKVEFLVSFYNNEISEKSEIFDDQFSVERPDGSNFTLKIRSTKLEDSAMYFCASSEYRGTKAFFGQGTRLTVV.